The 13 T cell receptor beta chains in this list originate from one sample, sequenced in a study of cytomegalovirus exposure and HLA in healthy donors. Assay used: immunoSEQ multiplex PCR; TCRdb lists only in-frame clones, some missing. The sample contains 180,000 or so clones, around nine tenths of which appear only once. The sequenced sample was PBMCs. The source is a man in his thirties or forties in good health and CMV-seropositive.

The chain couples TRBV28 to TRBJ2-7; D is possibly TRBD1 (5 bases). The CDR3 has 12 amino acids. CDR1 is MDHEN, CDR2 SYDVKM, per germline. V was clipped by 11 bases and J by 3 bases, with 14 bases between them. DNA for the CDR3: TGTGCCGCAGGGAACCCCCACTACGAGCAGTACTTC. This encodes CAAGNPHYEQYF. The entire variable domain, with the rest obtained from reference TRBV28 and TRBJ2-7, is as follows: DVKVTQSSRYLVKRTGEKVFLECVQDMDHENMFWYRQDPGLGLRLIYFSYDVKMKEKGDIPEGYSVSREKKERFSLILESASTNQTSMYLCAAGNPHYEQYFGPGTRLTVT.

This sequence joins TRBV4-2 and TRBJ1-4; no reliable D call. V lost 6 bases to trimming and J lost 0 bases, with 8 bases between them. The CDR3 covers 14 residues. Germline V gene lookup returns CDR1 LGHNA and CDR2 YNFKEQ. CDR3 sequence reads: CASRRIATNEKLFF. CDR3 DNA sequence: TGTGCCAGCAGGCGGATTGCAACTAATGAAAAACTGTTTTTT.

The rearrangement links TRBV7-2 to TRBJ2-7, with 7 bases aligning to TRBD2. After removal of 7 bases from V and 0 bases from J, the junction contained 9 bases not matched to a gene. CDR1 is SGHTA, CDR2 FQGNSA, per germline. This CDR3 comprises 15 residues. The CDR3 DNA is TGTGCCAGCACGGGAGGTAGGACGGCCTCCTACGAGCAGTACTTC. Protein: CASTGGRTASYEQYF.

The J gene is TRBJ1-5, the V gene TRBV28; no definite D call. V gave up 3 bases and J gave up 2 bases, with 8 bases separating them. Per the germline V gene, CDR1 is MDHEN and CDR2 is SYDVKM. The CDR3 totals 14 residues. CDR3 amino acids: CASSFSWGNQPQHF. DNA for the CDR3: TGTGCCAGCAGTTTCAGCTGGGGCAATCAGCCCCAGCATTTT. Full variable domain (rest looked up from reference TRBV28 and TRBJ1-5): DVKVTQSSRYLVKRTGEKVFLECVQDMDHENMFWYRQDPGLGLRLIYFSYDVKMKEKGDIPEGYSVSREKKERFSLILESASTNQTSMYLCASSFSWGNQPQHFGDGTRLSIL.

CDR3 region: CASSIVDSGGGEQFF. CDR3 bases: TGTGCCAGTAGTATAGTAGACAGCGGGGGAGGGGAGCAGTTCTTC. The V gene is TRBV19, the J gene TRBJ2-1; 8 nucleotides line up with TRBD2. Unmatched junction bases numbered 9, after V lost 1 base and J lost 10 bases. This CDR3 spans 15 amino acids. Germline V gene sequence: CDR1 LNHDA, CDR2 SQIVND (reference sequence). The full variable domain, its missing parts supplied by reference TRBV19 and TRBJ2-1, is DGGITQSPKYLFRKEGQNVTLSCEQNLNHDAMYWYRQDPGQGLRLIYYSQIVNDFQKGDIAEGYSVSREKKESFPLTVTSAQKNPTAFYLCASSIVDSGGGEQFFGPGTRLTVL.

CDR3 DNA: TGTGCCAGCAGCTTGGAGGTAGTCTCGTACAATGAGCAGTTCTTC. It codes for CASSLEVVSYNEQFF. The chain recombines TRBV5-6 with TRBJ2-1; no clear D. V was clipped by 0 bases and J by 4 bases, with 11 bases between them. This CDR3 has 15 amino acids. The germline V gene encodes CDR1 SGHDT and CDR2 YYEEEE.

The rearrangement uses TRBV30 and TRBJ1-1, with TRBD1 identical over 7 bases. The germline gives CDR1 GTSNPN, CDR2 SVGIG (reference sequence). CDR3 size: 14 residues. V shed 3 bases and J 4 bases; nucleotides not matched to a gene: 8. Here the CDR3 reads CAWSIGTVSTEAFF. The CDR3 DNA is TGTGCCTGGAGCATCGGGACAGTGAGCACTGAAGCTTTCTTT.

The CDR3, as DNA: TGTGCCAGCTCACCAGGTCCCTCCTACAATGAGCAGTTCTTC. Translating gives CASSPGPSYNEQFF. The chain is built from TRBV18 and TRBJ2-1; D remains unclear. Germline CDR1 reads KGHSH; CDR2 reads LQKENI. The CDR3 sequence is 14 residues long. Trimming shortened V by 2 bases and J by 0 bases, and 5 bases separated the two germline ends.

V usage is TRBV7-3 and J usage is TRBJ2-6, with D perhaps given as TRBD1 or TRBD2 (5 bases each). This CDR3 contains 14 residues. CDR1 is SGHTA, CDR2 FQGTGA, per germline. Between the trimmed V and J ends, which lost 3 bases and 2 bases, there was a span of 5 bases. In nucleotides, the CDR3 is TGTGCCAGCAGCTTGGGGGCTGGGGCCAACGTCCTGACTTTC. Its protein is CASSLGAGANVLTF.

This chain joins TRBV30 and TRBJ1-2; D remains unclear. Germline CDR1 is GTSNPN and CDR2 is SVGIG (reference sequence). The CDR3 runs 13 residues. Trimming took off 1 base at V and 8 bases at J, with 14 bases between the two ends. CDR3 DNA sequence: TGTGCCTGGAGTGCGGCAAGGGAACGGGGCTACACCTTC. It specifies CAWSAARERGYTF.

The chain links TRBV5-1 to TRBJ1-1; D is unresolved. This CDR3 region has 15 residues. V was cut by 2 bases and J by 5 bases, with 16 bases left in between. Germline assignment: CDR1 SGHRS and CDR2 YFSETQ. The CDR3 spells CASSFGPGGGTEAFF. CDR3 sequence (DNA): TGCGCCAGCAGCTTTGGTCCGGGAGGAGGGACTGAAGCTTTCTTT.

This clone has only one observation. CDR3 in DNA: TGCGCCAGCAGAAGGGGGGCTACTGAAGAGACCCAGTACTTC. This translates into CASRRGATEETQYF. This rearrangement joins TRBV5-1 to TRBJ2-5; D tentatively fits TRBD1 or TRBD2 (6 bases each). Germline CDR1 is SGHRS and CDR2 is YFSETQ. The CDR3 has 14 residues. V was clipped by 5 bases and J by 3 bases, with 14 bases between them.

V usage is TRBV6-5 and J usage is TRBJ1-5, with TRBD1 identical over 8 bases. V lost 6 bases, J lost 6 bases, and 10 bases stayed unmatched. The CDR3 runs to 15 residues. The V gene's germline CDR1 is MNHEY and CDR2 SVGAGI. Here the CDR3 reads CASRPQGDRRQPQHF. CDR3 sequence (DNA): TGTGCCAGCAGACCACAGGGGGACAGGCGTCAGCCCCAGCATTTT.